These 14 T cell receptor beta chains were sequenced from one sample in a study of vaccination and CD4 T cells after COVID-19. Regarding treatment: approximately nine-day PBMC culture with coronavirus spike peptide pools or control peptides (ViraFEST assay). With the Oncomine TCR Beta short-read assay, DNA from cultured CD4+ T cells was sequenced. TCRdb independently ran MiXCR on the PCR reads; one entry per CDR3 protein. This sample yields approximately 14,000 distinct CDR3 sequences, of which over 65% are seen a single time; roughly 18% belongs to the top ten. Their antigens remain unidentified. The sequencing sample was made of CD4+ T cells from blood, cultured in vitro. The receptors shown here come from a human donor who had recovered from COVID-19.

This sequence joins TRBV28 and TRBJ1-3; a weak D match, TRBD1 (5 bases). CDR1 MDHEN and CDR2 SYDVKM come from the germline V gene. This CDR3 spans 16 amino acids. V was cut by 5 bases and J by 4 bases, with 18 bases left in between. CDR3 sequence reads: CASSLTGSRAGNTIYF. CDR3 nucleotides: TGTGCCAGCAGTCTCACAGGATCTAGGGCAGGAAACACCATATATTTT.

V usage is TRBV7-2 and J usage is TRBJ2-7; the D gene could be TRBD1 or TRBD2 (6 bases each). Germline CDR1 is SGHTA and CDR2 is FQGNSA. V was pared by 3 bases and J by 6 bases, with 15 bases between. The CDR3 runs to 14 residues. The CDR3 protein is CASSFTGRSSEQYF. The CDR3 bases are TGTGCCAGCAGCTTCACAGGGAGGAGTAGCGAGCAGTACTTC. The whole variable domain, remainder taken from reference TRBV7-2 and TRBJ2-7, is GAGVSQSPSNKVTEKGKDVELRCDPISGHTALYWYRQSLGQGLEFLIYFQGNSAPDKSGLPSDRFSAERTGGSVSTLTIQRTQQEDSAVYLCASSFTGRSSEQYFGPGTRLTVT.

The rearrangement joins TRBV10-1 to TRBJ2-1; 14 nucleotides align to TRBD2. Unmatched junction bases numbered 6, after V lost 6 bases and J lost 8 bases. Germline CDR1 is WNHNN and CDR2 is SYGVQD (reference sequence). This CDR3 is built from 15 residues. CDR3 residues: CASSGTSGSRDEQFF. In nucleotides, the CDR3 is TGCGCCAGCAGCGGGACTAGCGGGAGTAGGGATGAGCAGTTCTTC.

The chain recombines TRBV20-1 with TRBJ2-3, with TRBD1 identical over 7 bases. Germline CDR1 DFQATT, CDR2 SNEGSKA (reference sequence). V gave up 2 bases and J gave up 4 bases; unmatched junction bases: 15. The CDR3 totals 17 residues. CDR3 region: CSARLRWGQLRADTQYF. The CDR3 nucleotides read TGCAGTGCTAGACTGAGATGGGGACAGCTTCGGGCAGATACGCAGTATTTT.

The J gene is TRBJ1-5, the V gene TRBV20-1, with 10 positions matching TRBD1. The CDR3 extends over 13 amino acids. Germline CDR1 is DFQATT and CDR2 is SNEGSKA (reference sequence). The V and J ends lost 6 bases and 9 bases, in that order; junction bases with no gene match: 8. CDR3 nucleotide sequence: TGCAGTGCACCCGGACAGGGGGAGATGCCCCAGCATTTT. It specifies CSAPGQGEMPQHF.

In this sample, this clonotype turned up a few times. V gene TRBV20-1 combines with J gene TRBJ1-5, with D maybe TRBD1 (6 bases). This CDR3 is 15 amino acids long. V lost 6 bases, J lost 1 base, and 16 bases lay in between. From germline, CDR1 is DFQATT and CDR2 SNEGSKA (reference sequence). The CDR3 bases are TGCAGTGCACCCCCCGGGACAAACAGCAATCAGCCCCAGCATTTT. It is translated as CSAPPGTNSNQPQHF.

The chain is built from TRBV20-1 and TRBJ1-2; possibly TRBD1 for D (6 bases). CDR1 is DFQATT, CDR2 SNEGSKA, per germline (reference sequence). The V and J ends lost 3 bases and 4 bases respectively, with 24 bases between them. There are 17 residues in the CDR3. The CDR3 DNA reads TGCAGTGCTAGCCCTGGGGGGGCGGTTGGGGGAGCCTATGGCTACACCTTC. This translates into CSASPGGAVGGAYGYTF.

The chain links TRBV7-2 to TRBJ1-1; D unresolved. The V gene lost 1 base and the J gene lost 0 bases, with 9 bases spanning the gap. The CDR3 extends over 15 amino acids. Germline V CDR1 and CDR2: SGHTA, FQGNSA. The CDR3, as DNA: TGTGCCAGCAGCTTAGTGTCAGGCATGAACACTGAAGCTTTCTTT. Translated: CASSLVSGMNTEAFF.

The rearrangement uses TRBV11-2 and TRBJ1-2, with D unresolved. The CDR3 covers 11 residues. CDR1 is SGHAT, CDR2 FQNNGV, per germline. V was pared by 5 bases and J by 8 bases, with 9 bases between. The CDR3 sequence is CASSPARGYTF. CDR3 nucleotides: TGTGCCAGCAGCCCGGCGAGAGGCTACACCTTC.

The chain employs TRBV24-1 and TRBJ2-1; 9 bases line up with TRBD2. Losses at the gene ends were 8 bases for V and 8 bases for J; bases not matched to a gene: 12. This CDR3 has 15 amino acids. Germline CDR1 reads KGHDR; CDR2 reads SFDVKD. The CDR3 DNA reads as TGTGCCACCAAACCGGGGGGTAGCGGGAGCGATGAGCAGTTCTTC. Protein product: CATKPGGSGSDEQFF.

V and J are TRBV20-1 and TRBJ1-4, with 7 bases fitting TRBD1. Losses at the gene ends were 2 bases for V and 10 bases for J; bases not matched to a gene: 16. The germline V gene encodes CDR1 DFQATT and CDR2 SNEGSKA (reference sequence). This CDR3 has 16 amino acids. DNA for the CDR3: TGCAGTGCTAGACTTATTACAGGGGCCTCCGGGGGAAAACTGTTTTTT. Translated, it gives CSARLITGASGGKLFF.

The chain combines TRBV19 with TRBJ2-3, with 7 bases fitting TRBD2. Losses at the gene ends were 1 base for V and 6 bases for J; bases not matched to a gene: 1. Germline V lookup: CDR1 LNHDA, CDR2 SQIVND (reference sequence). The CDR3 length is 13 residues. CDR3 amino acids: CASSIAGGDTQYF. In DNA form, the CDR3 reads TGTGCCAGTAGTATAGCGGGAGGCGATACGCAGTATTTT.

The V gene is TRBV20-1, the J gene TRBJ2-5; 7 nucleotides agree with TRBD1. Germline V gene data show CDR1 as DFQATT and CDR2 as SNEGSKA (reference sequence). CDR3 length equals 13 residues. The ends lost 5 bases at V and 5 bases at J; junction bases unmatched: 8. The CDR3 nucleotides read TGCAGTGCTCCAGGGGGTAGACCGGAGACCCAGTACTTC. Protein sequence: CSAPGGRPETQYF.

J is TRBJ1-1 and V is TRBV6-5; D remains ambiguous. Germline CDR1 is MNHEY and CDR2 is SVGAGI. The CDR3 has 14 amino acids. Trimming took 3 bases from V and 1 from J, leaving 9 bases between them. DNA for the CDR3: TGTGCCAGCAGTTATGGCAGAAAGAACACTGAAGCTTTCTTT. Translating it yields CASSYGRKNTEAFF.